A selection of T cell receptor beta chains follows, all from one sample in a study of T cell changes during pregnancy in multiple sclerosis. Repertoires were generated with immunoSEQ multiplex PCR, while TCRdb's copy carries only in-frame clones and drops some. The sample consists of over 35,000 clones, around nine tenths of them appearing once. The sample here was CD4+ T cells from peripheral blood mononuclear cells, taken after pregnancy. Every receptor here comes from a female donor with multiple sclerosis, enrolled in a pregnancy study. Each CDR3 is given with its conserved first and last residue. The D gene is left open where the match is weak. A row's size may be missing; if present it is once, few, many or a size class.

J gene | D gene | V gene | clone size | CDR3 protein | CDR3 DNA
TRBJ2-4 | TRBD2 | TRBV5-1 | . | CASSIGLAGALAKNIQYF | TGCGCCAGCAGCATCGGACTAGCGGGGGCCCTAGCCAAAAACATTCAGTACTTC
TRBJ1-1 | TRBD1 | TRBV19 | once | CASSTQGGNTEAFF | TGTGCCAGTAGTACTCAGGGGGGCAACACTGAAGCTTTCTTT
TRBJ1-6 | TRBD1 | TRBV7-2 | . | CASSVRAMGQFFNSPLHF | TGTGCCAGCAGCGTCAGAGCGATGGGACAGTTCTTTAATTCACCCCTCCACTTT
TRBJ1-1 | TRBD1 | TRBV14 | few | CASSRDRANTEAFF | TGTGCCAGCAGCAGGGACAGGGCAAACACTGAAGCTTTCTTT
TRBJ1-2 | . | TRBV7-6 | . | CASSLGGNYGYTF | TGTGCCAGCAGCTTAGGAGGGAACTATGGCTACACCTTC
TRBJ1-1 | . | TRBV29-1 | . | CSVEGPLNTEAFF | TGCAGCGTTGAAGGGCCGCTGAACACTGAAGCTTTCTTT
TRBJ2-7 | TRBD1 | TRBV28 | . | CASSRQGAASYEQYF | TGTGCCAGCAGCCGACAGGGGGCGGCTTCCTACGAGCAGTACTTC
TRBJ2-4 | TRBD2 | TRBV29-1 | . | CSYRGEPKNIQYF | TGCAGCTACCGGGGGGAGCCCAAAAACATTCAGTACTTC
TRBJ1-1 | . | TRBV30 | . | CAWIMPLSTDTEAFF | TGTGCCTGGATAATGCCTCTTAGTACGGACACTGAAGCTTTCTTT
TRBJ1-2 | TRBD1 | TRBV27 | . | CASSAQGGIQSSYGYTF | TGTGCCAGCAGTGCACAGGGGGGAATACAGAGTTCCTATGGCTACACCTTC
TRBJ2-3 | . | TRBV30 | . | CAWSVGGRVVDTQYF | TGTGCCTGGAGTGTTGGGGGCAGGGTAGTAGATACGCAGTATTTT
TRBJ2-3 | TRBD2 | TRBV2 | . | CASSGTRGDTQYF | TGTGCCAGCAGCGGGACTAGAGGAGATACGCAGTATTTT
TRBJ2-3 | TRBD2 | TRBV4-2 | . | CASSQDGGGGGTDTQYF | TGTGCCAGCAGCCAAGATGGTGGCGGGGGGGGCACAGATACGCAGTATTTT
TRBJ1-1 | TRBD1 | TRBV7-9 | . | CASSQQGANTEAFF | TGTGCCAGCAGCCAACAGGGGGCGAACACTGAAGCTTTCTTT
TRBJ1-2 | . | TRBV6-4 | . | CASSTIRDFNYGYTF | TGTGCCAGCAGTACAATCCGGGACTTTAACTATGGCTACACCTTC
TRBJ1-2 | TRBD1 | TRBV7-8 | few | CASSFFTRGDYGYTF | TGTGCCAGCAGCTTCTTTACCAGGGGGGACTATGGCTACACCTTC
TRBJ1-6 | . | TRBV2 | . | CASTGGESPLHF | TGTGCCAGCACAGGAGGTGAATCACCCCTCCACTTT
TRBJ1-2 | . | TRBV6-6 | . | CASSYLSTANYGYTF | TGTGCCAGCAGTTACCTTAGTACAGCTAACTATGGCTACACCTTC
TRBJ1-5 | . | TRBV4-3 | . | CASSQGLGLTNQPQHF | TGCGCCAGCAGCCAAGGATTGGGACTGACAAATCAGCCCCAGCATTTT
TRBJ1-5 | TRBD1 | TRBV7-7 | once | CASSPTGTGNQPQHF | TGTGCTAGCAGCCCTACCGGGACAGGGAATCAGCCCCAGCATTTT
TRBJ2-7 | . | TRBV15 | . | CATSRDSPYEQYF | TGTGCCACCAGCAGAGATTCTCCCTACGAGCAGTACTTC
TRBJ2-7 | . | TRBV7-2 | . | CASSPRTVYEQYF | TGTGCCAGCAGCCCCCGGACAGTTTACGAGCAGTACTTC
TRBJ1-6 | . | TRBV11-1 | . | CASSFAQDSPLHF | TGTGCCAGCAGTTTTGCACAGGATTCACCCCTCCACTTT
TRBJ2-1 | TRBD1 | TRBV4-2 | . | CASSPRRTGNNEQFF | TGTGCCAGCAGCCCCCGCCGGACAGGCAACAATGAGCAGTTCTTC
TRBJ2-1 | TRBD2 | TRBV13 | . | CASSLGPTSGNNEQFF | TGTGCCAGCAGCTTAGGGCCGACTAGCGGAAACAATGAGCAGTTCTTC
TRBJ1-5 | TRBD1 | TRBV18 | . | CASSTQGYDNQPQHF | TGTGCCAGCTCAACACAGGGGTATGACAATCAGCCCCAGCATTTT
TRBJ1-4 | TRBD1 | TRBV4-3 | . | CASSQDRGYEKLFF | TGCGCCAGCAGCCAAGACAGGGGGTATGAAAAACTGTTTTTT
TRBJ1-2 | TRBD1 | TRBV7-9 | few | CASSSSATGGYGYTF | TGTGCCAGCAGCTCAAGCGCGACAGGGGGATATGGCTACACCTTC
TRBJ1-1 | TRBD1 | TRBV19 | . | CASRPRTGNTEAFF | TGTGCCAGTAGGCCACGGACAGGGAACACTGAAGCTTTCTTT
TRBJ2-7 | . | TRBV6-5 | . | CASSSHRVGYEQYF | TGTGCCAGCAGTTCCCACAGGGTCGGGTATGAGCAGTACTTC
TRBJ2-7 | . | TRBV6-5 | . | CASSQAGVGGYEQYF | TGTGCCAGCAGTCAGGCTGGTGTGGGGGGCTACGAGCAGTACTTC
TRBJ1-1 | . | TRBV10-1 | few | CASSESSGSPEAFF | TGCGCCAGCAGTGAGTCTTCGGGGTCCCCTGAAGCTTTCTTT
TRBJ1-6 | TRBD1 | TRBV30 | . | CAVLTGRASPLHF | TGTGCCGTACTGACAGGGCGGGCTTCACCCCTCCACTTT
TRBJ1-2 | . | TRBV30 | . | CAWSVGVQPRGYTF | TGTGCCTGGAGTGTAGGCGTACAGCCTCGAGGCTACACCTTC
TRBJ2-7 | TRBD2 | TRBV11-2 | . | CASSLTGGESYEQYF | TGTGCCAGCAGCTTAACCGGGGGGGAATCCTACGAGCAGTACTTC
TRBJ2-3 | . | TRBV6-1 | . | CASQRSSTDTQYF | TGTGCCAGCCAGCGGTCTAGCACAGATACGCAGTATTTT
TRBJ2-2 | . | TRBV5-1 | . | CASSLNRDTGELFF | TGCGCCAGCAGCTTGAATCGGGATACCGGGGAGCTGTTTTTT
TRBJ2-3 | TRBD2 | TRBV5-1 | . | CASSPGLAESTDTQYF | TGCGCCAGCAGCCCAGGACTAGCGGAAAGCACAGATACGCAGTATTTT
TRBJ2-1 | TRBD1 | TRBV7-2 | . | CASSFDRGRENEQFF | TGTGCCAGCAGCTTCGACAGGGGGCGCGAGAATGAGCAGTTCTTC
TRBJ2-7 | . | TRBV5-1 | . | CASSFFRSGYEQYF | TGCGCCAGCAGCTTTTTCAGGTCGGGATACGAGCAGTACTTC
TRBJ1-6 | . | TRBV11-1 | . | CASSSQKTGGDSPLHF | TGTGCCAGCAGCAGCCAAAAGACAGGTGGTGACTCACCCCTCCACTTT
TRBJ1-2 | TRBD1 | TRBV5-1 | . | CASSPTPGQGLFLGYTF | TGCGCCAGCAGCCCCACCCCCGGACAGGGTCTCTTTCTTGGCTACACCTTC
TRBJ2-1 | . | TRBV2 | . | CASRDPRLGLFGEQFF | TGTGCCAGCAGGGATCCGCGACTAGGTCTCTTTGGTGAGCAGTTCTTC
TRBJ1-4 | TRBD1 | TRBV5-1 | . | CASSIQGGSEKLFF | TGCGCCAGCAGTATACAGGGGGGGAGTGAAAAACTGTTTTTT
TRBJ1-1 | . | TRBV7-9 | once | CASSLSPPGRWNTEAFF | TGTGCCAGCAGCTTATCGCCGCCAGGGAGGTGGAACACTGAAGCTTTCTTT
TRBJ1-6 | TRBD1 | TRBV30 | . | CAWSPLTGAGSPLHF | TGTGCCTGGAGTCCATTGACAGGGGCGGGTTCACCCCTCCACTTT
TRBJ2-2 | TRBD1 | TRBV5-1 | . | CASSGTGINTGELFF | TGCGCCAGCTCCGGGACAGGGATCAACACCGGGGAGCTGTTTTTT
TRBJ2-1 | TRBD2 | TRBV6-5 | . | CASKSWTSETEQFF | TGTGCCAGCAAGTCTTGGACTAGCGAAACTGAGCAGTTCTTC
TRBJ1-5 | TRBD1 | TRBV28 | . | CATPVGEGGHQPQHF | TGTGCCACCCCAGTGGGGGAAGGGGGCCATCAGCCCCAGCATTTT